The 27 T cell receptor beta chains reported below all come from one sample, sequenced in a study of blood T cell repertoires in COVID-19. TCRdb's copy holds only in-frame clones and misses some; the assay was immunoSEQ multiplex PCR. The data hold over 60,000 clones, with 65% to 90% observed a single time. Sequences were obtained from peripheral blood. The receptors shown here come from an elderly man with active COVID-19.

The V gene is TRBV6-5, the J gene TRBJ1-4, with D possibly matching TRBD1 (5 bases). CDR3 length: 12 amino acids. Germline lookup yields CDR1 MNHEY and CDR2 SVGAGI. The V end was cut by 10 bases, the J end by 11 bases, with 17 bases between. The CDR3 reads CATNQAGTKLFF. The CDR3 bases are TGTGCCACTAACCAAGCCGGGACTAAACTGTTTTTT.

The chain combines TRBV19 with TRBJ1-5; D gene unclear. CDR3 length: 12 amino acids. Per the germline V gene, CDR1 is LNHDA and CDR2 is SQIVND (reference sequence). The V end was cut by 3 bases, the J end by 3 bases, with 3 bases between. Written as DNA, the CDR3 is TGTGCCAGTAGTATTTACAATCAGCCCCAGCATTTT. Translation: CASSIYNQPQHF.

The chain carries TRBV5-6 and TRBJ1-2, with 7 bases that match TRBD1. The germline V gene encodes CDR1 SGHDT and CDR2 YYEEEE. The CDR3 consists of 15 residues. With 2 bases clipped from V and 6 bases from J, the junction kept 10 bases outside the gene matches. CDR3 sequence (DNA): TGTGCCAGCAGCTTCCGACAGGGCACAGTCCATGGCTACACCTTC. Translating it yields CASSFRQGTVHGYTF.

The genes are TRBV27 and TRBJ2-7; the D gene is possibly TRBD1 (6 bases). The CDR3 runs 16 residues. V lost 2 bases, J lost 0 bases, and 14 bases lay in between. Germline V CDR1 and CDR2: MNHEY, SMNVEV (reference sequence). Here the CDR3 reads CASSLATGTSSYEQYF. The DNA for the CDR3 is TGTGCCAGCAGTTTAGCTACAGGGACCTCCTCCTACGAGCAGTACTTC.

This chain connects TRBV19 to TRBJ2-3, with 9 nucleotides matching TRBD1. The CDR3 contains 14 residues. The V gene end was trimmed by 3 bases and the J gene end by 4 bases; junction bases not matched to a gene: 2. The germline CDR1 and CDR2 sequences are LNHDA and SQIVND (reference sequence). CDR3 loop: CASSMGQGSDTQYF. The CDR3 coding sequence is TGTGCCAGTAGTATGGGACAGGGCTCAGATACGCAGTATTTT.

V gene TRBV28 combines with J gene TRBJ2-7, with D perhaps matching TRBD1 (6 bases). The V gene's germline CDR1 is MDHEN and CDR2 SYDVKM. Trimming removed 6 bases from V and 3 bases from J, with 18 bases in between. This CDR3 region has 15 residues. The CDR3 sequence is CASSSTGTSNYEQYF. CDR3 DNA: TGTGCCAGCAGCTCCACCGGGACATCTAACTACGAGCAGTACTTC.

The V call is TRBV5-1, the J call TRBJ2-1; possibly TRBD2 for D (6 bases). The V gene's germline CDR1 is SGHRS and CDR2 YFSETQ. The CDR3 consists of 17 residues. Deletions cut 0 bases from V and 10 bases from J, with 23 bases between. CDR3 region: CASSLAPKTSWAEEQFF. Written as DNA, the CDR3 is TGCGCCAGCAGCTTGGCCCCAAAAACTAGCTGGGCTGAAGAGCAGTTCTTC.

The CDR3 protein is CASREDGQPQHF. Here the CDR3 DNA reads TGTGCCAGCAGGGAGGATGGACAGCCCCAGCATTTT. The V call is TRBV25-1, the J call TRBJ1-5; D uncertain. Looked up from germline, CDR1 is MGHDK and CDR2 is SYGVNS. Trimming cost V 6 bases and J 7 bases, with 10 bases left between them. This CDR3 contains 12 residues. The complete variable domain, with remaining parts taken from reference TRBV25-1 and TRBJ1-5, reads EADIYQTPRYLVIGTGKKITLECSQTMGHDKMYWYQQDPGMELHLIHYSYGVNSTEKGDLSSESTVSRIRTEHFPLTLESARPSHTSQYLCASREDGQPQHFGDGTRLSIL.

The DNA of the CDR3 is TGTGCCAGCAGCTTAAGTCAGGGGTTGGTGGGGACTGAAGCTTTCTTT. This codes for CASSLSQGLVGTEAFF. The rearrangement joins TRBV5-6 to TRBJ1-1, with D tentatively TRBD1 (6 bases). Per germline, CDR1 SGHDT and CDR2 YYEEEE. V lost 2 bases, J lost 5 bases, and 19 bases lay in between. This CDR3 has 16 amino acids.

J is TRBJ1-5 and V is TRBV7-9, with TRBD1 matching 12 bases. V shed 5 bases and J 5 bases; nucleotides not matched to a gene: 4. This CDR3 has 15 residues. Germline V gives CDR1 SEHNR, CDR2 FQNEAQ (reference sequence). The CDR3 loop reads CASSRDRGQYQPQHF. The DNA of the CDR3 is TGTGCCAGCAGCCGGGACAGGGGGCAATATCAGCCCCAGCATTTT.

The rearrangement links TRBV6-7 to TRBJ2-7; D perhaps matches TRBD1 (6 bases). TRBV6-7 is designated an ORF whose function remains uncertain. With 0 bases removed from V and 2 bases from J, the gap between germline ends came to 11 bases. This CDR3 comprises 15 residues. The CDR3 reads CASSYSSDRTYEQYF. Written as DNA, the CDR3 is TGTGCCAGCAGTTACTCGAGCGACAGGACCTACGAGCAGTACTTC.

The chain recombines TRBV15 with TRBJ2-3; D is undetermined. This CDR3 spans 15 amino acids. V shed 0 bases and J shed 4 bases, with 11 bases lying between them. Germline V CDR1 and CDR2: LNHNV, YYDKDF (reference sequence). CDR3 amino acids: CATSRDPRNPDTQYF. CDR3 coding DNA: TGTGCCACCAGCAGAGATCCCAGAAATCCAGATACGCAGTATTTT.

The chain has TRBV9 and TRBJ1-4; D possibly corresponds to TRBD1 (5 bases). This CDR3 comprises 15 residues. Germline CDR1 is SGDLS and CDR2 is YYNGEE. The V gene lost 3 bases and the J gene lost 6 bases, with 15 bases spanning the gap. The CDR3 bases are TGTGCCAGCAGCGCCAGTGGGGCGGGGGATGAAAAACTGTTTTTT. Its translation: CASSASGAGDEKLFF. Using reference TRBV9 and TRBJ1-4 for the parts outside the CDR3, the full variable domain is DSGVTQTPKHLITATGQRVTLRCSPRSGDLSVYWYQQSLDQGLQFLIQYYNGEERAKGNILERFSAQQFPDLHSELNLSSLELGDSALYFCASSASGAGDEKLFFGSGTQLSVL.

This chain uses TRBV7-2 with TRBJ2-2, with D possibly TRBD1 on 6 matching bases. Germline CDR1 SGHTA, CDR2 FQGNSA. With 4 bases removed from V and 2 bases from J, the gap between germline ends came to 11 bases. The CDR3 extends over 15 amino acids. CDR3: CASSSWTVNTGELFF. In nucleotides, the CDR3 is TGTGCCAGCAGCTCGTGGACAGTCAACACCGGGGAGCTGTTTTTT.

The rearrangement joins TRBV4-3 to TRBJ2-7, with TRBD2 matching over 10 bases. The CDR3 is made up of 15 amino acids. Per germline, CDR1 LGHNA and CDR2 YSLEER. The V segment lost 1 base and the J segment 7 bases; nucleotides outside the gene matches: 7. CDR3 nucleotides: TGCGCCAGCAGCCAAGGCCGAGCGGGAGGGCGTGAGCAGTACTTC. Amino acid sequence: CASSQGRAGGREQYF.

This sequence joins TRBV3-1 (or the pseudogene TRBV3-2) and TRBJ2-4; D remains unclear. This CDR3 spans 14 amino acids. V gave up 5 bases and J gave up 3 bases, with 11 bases separating them. The germline CDR1 and CDR2 sequences are LGHDT and YNNKEL (reference sequence). In DNA form, the CDR3 reads TGTGCCAGCAGCACCGACTTCGACAAAAACATTCAGTACTTC. It translates to CASSTDFDKNIQYF.

This chain connects TRBV4-3 to TRBJ2-3, with TRBD2 matching 12 bases. Germline CDR1 LGHNA, CDR2 YSLEER. CDR3 length: 18 residues. Trimming removed 4 bases from V and 8 bases from J; junction bases left unmatched: 16. In DNA form, the CDR3 reads TGCGCCAGCAGCCGCTCCACGAACAGACTAGCGGGAGAAGGTACGCAGTATTTT. It encodes CASSRSTNRLAGEGTQYF.

The rearrangement uses TRBV11-3 and TRBJ2-1; TRBD1 aligns across 9 bases. The length of the CDR3 is 12 residues. Trimming cost V 5 bases and J 9 bases; bases outside gene matches: 2. The germline V gene has CDR1 SGHNT and CDR2 YENEEA. The CDR3 DNA reads TGTGCCAGCAGCAGGACAGGGGCTGAGCAGTTCTTC. This translates into CASSRTGAEQFF.

The chain is built from TRBV6-1 and TRBJ2-1; 7 nucleotides match TRBD2. Germline loops: CDR1 MNHNS, CDR2 SASEGT. Germline trimming cut 1 base from V and 2 bases from J; bases unmatched to any gene: 5. The CDR3 sequence is 16 residues long. CDR3 loop: CASSEGGGKPYNEQFF. The CDR3 coding sequence is TGTGCCAGCAGTGAAGGGGGGGGGAAGCCCTACAATGAGCAGTTCTTC.

The chain couples TRBV18 to TRBJ2-1; D perhaps matches TRBD2 (5 bases). Germline lookup yields CDR1 KGHSH and CDR2 LQKENI. The CDR3 has 14 residues. The V and J ends lost 4 bases and 9 bases respectively, with 16 bases between them. The CDR3 DNA sequence: TGTGCCAGCTCACAAATTCACGGGGATAGTGAGCAGTTCTTC. The encoded protein is CASSQIHGDSEQFF. The complete variable domain, with remaining parts taken from reference TRBV18 and TRBJ2-1, reads NAGVMQNPRHLVRRRGQEARLRCSPMKGHSHVYWYRQLPEEGLKFMVYLQKENIIDESGMPKERFSAEFPKEGPSILRIQQVVRGDSAAYFCASSQIHGDSEQFFGPGTRLTVL.

This clone was seen only a few times. The chain is built from TRBV2 and TRBJ2-1; D unresolved. The CDR3 loop spans 15 amino acids. The germline V gene encodes CDR1 SNHLY and CDR2 FYNNEI. The V and J ends lost 9 bases and 0 bases respectively, with 15 bases between them. The CDR3 reads CASFRASSSYNEQFF. The CDR3 bases are TGTGCCAGTTTCCGAGCGTCAAGCTCCTACAATGAGCAGTTCTTC.

V and J are TRBV7-2 and TRBJ2-2; no clear D. The CDR3 has 15 amino acids. V lost 7 bases, J lost 5 bases, and 17 bases lay in between. Germline values: CDR1 SGHTA, CDR2 FQGNSA. CDR3 DNA: TGTGCCAGCACCCCTTCTGGTACCCGGACCGGGGAGCTGTTTTTT. Translation: CASTPSGTRTGELFF.

This chain uses TRBV20-1 with TRBJ1-5, with D possibly being TRBD1 (5 bases). Germline V gene data show CDR1 as DFQATT and CDR2 as SNEGSKA (reference sequence). The V gene lost 3 bases and the J gene lost 9 bases, with 18 bases spanning the gap. This CDR3 is 14 amino acids long. CDR3 sequence (DNA): TGCAGTGCTAGTTACGGGGGATCAAATTGGCCCCAGCATTTT. It is translated as CSASYGGSNWPQHF.

The V gene is TRBV12-3 or TRBV12-4, the J gene TRBJ2-7; tentative D call: TRBD1 (5 bases). The CDR3 contains 13 residues. V lost 6 bases, J lost 5 bases, and 14 bases lay in between. The CDR3 DNA follows: TGTGCCAGCAGACCGACAGAGCAGGACGAGCAGTACTTC. This gives the protein CASRPTEQDEQYF.

The chain is built from TRBV9 and TRBJ2-1; 11 bases match TRBD2. CDR1 SGDLS and CDR2 YYNGEE come from the germline V gene. V lost 4 bases and J lost 7; bases outside the gene matches: 10. The CDR3 spans 16 residues. The CDR3: CASSRIAGGPGNEQFF. CDR3 DNA: TGTGCCAGCAGCCGCATAGCGGGAGGGCCGGGGAATGAGCAGTTCTTC.

This sequence joins TRBV4-3 and TRBJ2-7; 8 positions agree with TRBD1. The V and J ends lost 1 base and 2 bases, in that order; junction bases with no gene match: 4. This CDR3 comprises 15 residues. The germline CDR1 and CDR2 sequences are LGHNA and YSLEER. The DNA for the CDR3 is TGCGCCAGCAGCCAAGTTTGGGACAGGACCTACGAGCAGTACTTC. This encodes CASSQVWDRTYEQYF.

In nucleotides, the CDR3 is TGTGCCAGCAGCTTAACAGGGGGGGGCTCGAGCAATCAGCCCCAGCATTTT. Translation gives CASSLTGGGSSNQPQHF. This chain connects TRBV7-2 to TRBJ1-5; 8 bases align to TRBD1. Unmatched junction bases numbered 7, after V lost 2 bases and J lost 1 base. The length of the CDR3 is 17 residues. The germline gives CDR1 SGHTA, CDR2 FQGNSA. The full variable domain, in which reference TRBV7-2 and TRBJ1-5 provide the parts outside the CDR3, is GAGVSQSPSNKVTEKGKDVELRCDPISGHTALYWYRQSLGQGLEFLIYFQGNSAPDKSGLPSDRFSAERTGGSVSTLTIQRTQQEDSAVYLCASSLTGGGSSNQPQHFGDGTRLSIL.